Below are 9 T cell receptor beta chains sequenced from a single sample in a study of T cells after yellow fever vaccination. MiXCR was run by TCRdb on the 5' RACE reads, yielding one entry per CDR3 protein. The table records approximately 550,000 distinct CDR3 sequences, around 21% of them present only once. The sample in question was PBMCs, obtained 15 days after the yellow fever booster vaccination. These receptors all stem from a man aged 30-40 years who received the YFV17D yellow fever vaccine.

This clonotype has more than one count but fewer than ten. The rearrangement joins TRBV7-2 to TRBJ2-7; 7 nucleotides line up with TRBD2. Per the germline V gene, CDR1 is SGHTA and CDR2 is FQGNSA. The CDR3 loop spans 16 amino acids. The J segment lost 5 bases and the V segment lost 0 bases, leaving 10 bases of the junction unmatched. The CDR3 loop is CASSLAGGRATDEQYF. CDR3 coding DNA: TGTGCCAGCAGCTTAGCGGGTGGGAGGGCCACCGACGAGCAGTACTTC.

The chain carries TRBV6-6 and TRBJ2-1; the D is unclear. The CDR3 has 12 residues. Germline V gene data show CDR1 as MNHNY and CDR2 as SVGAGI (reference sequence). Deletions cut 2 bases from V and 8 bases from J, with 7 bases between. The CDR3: CASSYGVHEQFF. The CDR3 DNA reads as TGTGCCAGCAGTTACGGGGTCCATGAGCAGTTCTTC.

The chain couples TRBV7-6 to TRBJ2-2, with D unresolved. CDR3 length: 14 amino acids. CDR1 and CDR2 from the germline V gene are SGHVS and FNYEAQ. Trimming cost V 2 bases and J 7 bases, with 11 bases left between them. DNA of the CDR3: TGTGCCAGCAGCTTAAGTGGCGCTGGCGGGGAGCTGTTTTTT. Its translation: CASSLSGAGGELFF.

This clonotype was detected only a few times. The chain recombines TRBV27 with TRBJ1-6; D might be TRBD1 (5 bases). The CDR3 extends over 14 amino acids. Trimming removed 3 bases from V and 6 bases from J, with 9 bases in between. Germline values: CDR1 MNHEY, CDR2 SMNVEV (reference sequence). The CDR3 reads CASSFGAANSPLHF. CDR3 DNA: TGTGCCAGCAGTTTTGGGGCAGCTAATTCACCCCTCCACTTT.

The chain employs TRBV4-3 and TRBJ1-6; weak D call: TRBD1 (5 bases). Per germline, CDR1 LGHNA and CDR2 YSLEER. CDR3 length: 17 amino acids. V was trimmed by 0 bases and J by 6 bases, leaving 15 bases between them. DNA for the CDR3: TGCGCCAGCAGCCAAGATCATACCCAGGGAATTAATTCACCCCTCCACTTT. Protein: CASSQDHTQGINSPLHF.

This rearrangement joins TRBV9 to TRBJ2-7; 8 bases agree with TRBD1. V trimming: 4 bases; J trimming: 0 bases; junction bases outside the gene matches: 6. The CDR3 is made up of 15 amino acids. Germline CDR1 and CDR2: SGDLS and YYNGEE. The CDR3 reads CASSIGQGSSYEQYF. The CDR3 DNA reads TGTGCCAGCAGCATCGGACAGGGAAGCTCCTACGAGCAGTACTTC.

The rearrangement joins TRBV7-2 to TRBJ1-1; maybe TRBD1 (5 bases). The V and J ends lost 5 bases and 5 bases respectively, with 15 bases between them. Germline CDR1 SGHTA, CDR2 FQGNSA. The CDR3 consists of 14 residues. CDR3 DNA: TGTGCCAGCAGCCATGCCGGGGGGAAGACTGAAGCTTTCTTT. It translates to CASSHAGGKTEAFF. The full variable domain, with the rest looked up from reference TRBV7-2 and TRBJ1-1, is GAGVSQSPSNKVTEKGKDVELRCDPISGHTALYWYRQSLGQGLEFLIYFQGNSAPDKSGLPSDRFSAERTGGSVSTLTIQRTQQEDSAVYLCASSHAGGKTEAFFGQGTRLTVV.

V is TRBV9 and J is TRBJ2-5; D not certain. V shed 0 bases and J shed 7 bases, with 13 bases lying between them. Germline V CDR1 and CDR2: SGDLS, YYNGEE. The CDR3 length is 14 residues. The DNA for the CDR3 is TGTGCCAGCAGCGTAGCGGTCCTGGGTGGGACCCAGTACTTC. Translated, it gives CASSVAVLGGTQYF.

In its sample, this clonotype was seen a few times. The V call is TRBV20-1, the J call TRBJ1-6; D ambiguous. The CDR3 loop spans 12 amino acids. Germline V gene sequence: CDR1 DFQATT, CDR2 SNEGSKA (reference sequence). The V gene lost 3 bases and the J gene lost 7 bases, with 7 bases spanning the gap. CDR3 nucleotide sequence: TGCAGTGCTAGGGTCCGGAATTCACCCCTCCACTTT. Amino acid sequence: CSARVRNSPLHF.